Reported below is one TCR beta chain. The data belong to a study of blood T cells in healthy people across ages. Total RNA extraction produced at least 5 micrograms (per sample) for the study. A second PCR of about 6 to 12 cycles used a sample-barcoded 5' primer and a J-beta primer mix. MiXCR was run by TCRdb on the 5' RACE reads, yielding one entry per CDR3 protein. Of 800,000 to 1,300,000 distinct CDR3 sequences listed, under 30% were seen once; the top ten hold around 0.75%. The same data also went into a second study, on T cells of mothers and their children.

The sample taken for sequencing was blood. This receptor was obtained from a girl aged 2 to 10 in good health.

DNA of the CDR3: TGTGCCAGCAGCGACGAGCGGGGGCCCTACGAGCAGTACTTC. Its protein product is CASSDERGPYEQYF. The rearrangement uses TRBV7-9 and TRBJ2-7, with 8 bases that match TRBD2. Germline V gene data show CDR1 as SEHNR and CDR2 as FQNEAQ (reference sequence). The CDR3 contains 14 residues. Germline trimming cut 5 bases from V and 2 bases from J; bases unmatched to any gene: 5.